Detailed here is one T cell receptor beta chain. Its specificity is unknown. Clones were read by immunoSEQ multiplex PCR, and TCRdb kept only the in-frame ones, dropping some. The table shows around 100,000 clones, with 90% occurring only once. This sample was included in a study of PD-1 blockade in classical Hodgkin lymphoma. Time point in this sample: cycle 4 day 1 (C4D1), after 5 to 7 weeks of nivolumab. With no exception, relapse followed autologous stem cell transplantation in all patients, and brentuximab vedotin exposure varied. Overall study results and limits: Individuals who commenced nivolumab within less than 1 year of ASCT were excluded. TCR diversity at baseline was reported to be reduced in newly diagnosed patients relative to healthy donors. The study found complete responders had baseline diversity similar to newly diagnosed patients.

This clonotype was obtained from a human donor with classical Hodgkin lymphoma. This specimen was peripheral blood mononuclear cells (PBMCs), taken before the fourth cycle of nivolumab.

The CDR3 spells CASSQDAGSNQPQHF. CDR3 nucleotides: TGCGCCAGCAGCCAAGACGCAGGGAGCAATCAGCCCCAGCATTTT. The chain couples TRBV4-1 to TRBJ1-5, with TRBD1 as a possible D gene (5 bases). Looked up from germline, CDR1 is MGHRA and CDR2 is YSYEKL. The CDR3 is made up of 15 amino acids. Trimming removed 0 bases at V and 1 base at J, with 7 bases between.